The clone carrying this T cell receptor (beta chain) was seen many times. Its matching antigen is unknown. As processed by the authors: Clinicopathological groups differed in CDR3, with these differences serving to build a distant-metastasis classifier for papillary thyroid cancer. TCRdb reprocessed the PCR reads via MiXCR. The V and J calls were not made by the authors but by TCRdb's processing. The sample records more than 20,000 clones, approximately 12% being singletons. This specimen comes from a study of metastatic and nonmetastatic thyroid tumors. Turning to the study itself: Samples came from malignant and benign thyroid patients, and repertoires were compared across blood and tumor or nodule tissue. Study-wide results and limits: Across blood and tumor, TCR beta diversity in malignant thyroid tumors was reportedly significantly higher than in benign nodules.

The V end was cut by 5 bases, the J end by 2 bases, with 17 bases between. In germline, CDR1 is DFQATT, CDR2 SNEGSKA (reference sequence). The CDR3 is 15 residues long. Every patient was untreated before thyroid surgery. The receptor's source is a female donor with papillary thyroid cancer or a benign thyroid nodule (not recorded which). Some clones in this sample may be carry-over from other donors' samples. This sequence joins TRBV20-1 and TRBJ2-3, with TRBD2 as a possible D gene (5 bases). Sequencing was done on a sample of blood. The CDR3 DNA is TGCAGTGCTCCCCCGGGTCTAGCTCCCACAGATACGCAGTATTTT. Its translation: CSAPPGLAPTDTQYF.